This passage covers 28 T cell receptor beta chains from one sample sequenced in a study of CD8 T cells in Susac syndrome. When the RNA was reverse transcribed, random hexamers were used with an input of 0.5 to 1 ug. TCRdb reprocessed the immunoSEQ multiplex PCR reads with MiXCR, giving one entry per CDR3 protein. The top ten clones hold around 0.082% of a sample with about 200,000 distinct CDR3 sequences, roughly 94% of them seen once. The sample comprised CD4+ T cells from PBMCs. These receptors were taken from a human donor with multiple sclerosis.

The chain recombines TRBV7-2 with TRBJ1-2; the D gene is possibly TRBD1 (6 bases). The CDR3 length is 13 residues. CDR1 is SGHTA and CDR2 is FQGNSA in the germline V gene. With 0 bases removed from V and 6 bases from J, the gap between germline ends came to 8 bases. The CDR3 sequence: CASSLAGHNGYTF. CDR3 sequence (DNA): TGTGCCAGCAGCTTAGCGGGACACAATGGCTACACCTTC.

This clonotype appeared a single time. The chain has TRBV27 and TRBJ1-4, with D perhaps TRBD1 (5 bases). The V end was cut by 1 base, the J end by 5 bases, with 11 bases between. Germline V gives CDR1 MNHEY, CDR2 SMNVEV (reference sequence). The CDR3 is 15 residues long. The CDR3 loop is CASSLYGQRNEKLFF. The CDR3 DNA is TGTGCCAGCAGTTTATATGGACAACGGAATGAAAAACTGTTTTTT.

The gene calls are TRBV6-4 and TRBJ1-1; D is undetermined. Germline V gene data show CDR1 as MRHNA and CDR2 as SNTAGT. Trimming removed 6 bases from V and 2 bases from J, with 10 bases in between. The CDR3 sequence is 13 residues long. This CDR3 reads CASSPERNTEAFF. The DNA of the CDR3 is TGTGCCAGCAGCCCGGAACGTAACACTGAAGCTTTCTTT.

The genes are TRBV12-3 or TRBV12-4 and TRBJ1-1; 9 nucleotides align to TRBD1. CDR3 length: 15 amino acids. Trimming removed 6 bases from V and 1 base from J; junction bases left unmatched: 6. The CDR3 loop reads CASSPWDRANTEAFF. The CDR3 DNA reads TGTGCCAGCAGCCCGTGGGACAGGGCGAACACTGAAGCTTTCTTT.

The rearrangement links TRBV5-1 to TRBJ2-7; the D is unclear. V lost 0 bases and J lost 2, with 9 bases in between. The CDR3 extends over 14 amino acids. Germline V gene lookup returns CDR1 SGHRS and CDR2 YFSETQ. Here the CDR3 DNA reads TGCGCCAGCAGCTTGGCCGCGCGGCCCTACGAGCAGTACTTC. Its protein is CASSLAARPYEQYF. The full variable domain, its missing parts supplied by reference TRBV5-1 and TRBJ2-7, is KAGVTQTPRYLIKTRGQQVTLSCSPISGHRSVSWYQQTPGQGLQFLFEYFSETQRNKGNFPGRFSGRQFSNSRSEMNVSTLELGDSALYLCASSLAARPYEQYFGPGTRLTVT.

This rearrangement joins TRBV3-1 to TRBJ2-3; TRBD1 matches at 7 bases. Trimming at V came to 4 bases and at J to 3 bases, leaving 1 base not matched to a gene. Germline CDR1 and CDR2: LGHDT and YNNKEL (reference sequence). The CDR3 runs to 13 residues. The CDR3 reads CASSPTGTDTQYF. The CDR3 DNA reads TGTGCCAGCAGCCCGACAGGGACAGATACGCAGTATTTT.

The rearrangement uses TRBV7-2 and TRBJ2-5; D unresolved. Per the germline V gene, CDR1 is SGHTA and CDR2 is FQGNSA. The CDR3 consists of 14 residues. V shed 5 bases and J shed 1 base, with 11 bases lying between them. The CDR3 DNA reads as TGTGCCAGCAGCATCCCCCACGGCCAAGAGACCCAGTACTTC. This translates into CASSIPHGQETQYF.

The V and J genes are TRBV25-1 and TRBJ2-2; 9 bases map to TRBD1. The CDR3 spans 16 residues. Germline lookup yields CDR1 MGHDK and CDR2 SYGVNS. The V and J ends lost 2 bases and 8 bases, in that order; junction bases with no gene match: 9. The CDR3 protein is CASSEVPGQGSGELFF. The CDR3 coding sequence is TGTGCCAGCAGTGAAGTACCGGGACAGGGCTCTGGGGAGCTGTTTTTT.

This rearrangement joins TRBV7-8 to TRBJ2-7, with TRBD1 matching 7 bases. The CDR3 contains 15 residues. Looked up from germline, CDR1 is SGHVS and CDR2 is FQNEAQ. The V gene end was trimmed by 1 base and the J gene end by 0 bases; junction bases not matched to a gene: 3. Here the CDR3 reads CASSLVTGSSYEQYF. The CDR3 DNA reads TGTGCCAGCAGCTTAGTGACAGGGAGCTCCTACGAGCAGTACTTC. Variable domain in full (rest from reference TRBV7-8 and TRBJ2-7): GAGVSQSPRYKVAKRGQDVALRCDPISGHVSLFWYQQALGQGPEFLTYFQNEAQLDKSGLPSDRFFAERPEGSVSTLKIQRTQQEDSAVYLCASSLVTGSSYEQYFGPGTRLTVT.

The chain's CDR3 is CASSLMTSSHTEAFF. CDR3 bases: TGCGCCAGCAGCTTAATGACGTCCAGCCACACTGAAGCTTTCTTT. This chain links TRBV5-1 with TRBJ1-1; the D is unclear. CDR1 SGHRS and CDR2 YFSETQ come from the germline V gene. With 2 bases removed from V and 3 bases from J, the gap between germline ends came to 14 bases. The CDR3 runs to 15 residues. The whole variable domain, filled in from reference TRBV5-1 and TRBJ1-1, reads KAGVTQTPRYLIKTRGQQVTLSCSPISGHRSVSWYQQTPGQGLQFLFEYFSETQRNKGNFPGRFSGRQFSNSRSEMNVSTLELGDSALYLCASSLMTSSHTEAFFGQGTRLTVV.

The rearrangement joins TRBV27 to TRBJ2-6; D is undetermined. Trimming stripped 6 bases from V and 2 bases from J, with 17 bases between. The CDR3 is 17 amino acids. CDR1 is MNHEY, CDR2 SMNVEV, per germline (reference sequence). CDR3 loop: CASRLRFDKAGANVLTF. In DNA form, the CDR3 reads TGTGCCAGCAGACTTCGCTTCGACAAGGCTGGGGCCAACGTCCTGACTTTC.

The V call is TRBV5-1, the J call TRBJ2-1, with D tentatively TRBD1 (7 bases). Germline V lookup: CDR1 SGHRS, CDR2 YFSETQ. The CDR3 has 14 residues. The germline V and J ends were trimmed by 3 bases and 9 bases, with 16 bases remaining between them. The CDR3 DNA is TGCGCCAGCAGCTCCGAGGCAGGGGGGACTGAGCAGTTCTTC. Protein sequence: CASSSEAGGTEQFF.

The table lists this clonotype with a count of one. This sequence joins TRBV27 and TRBJ2-5; no clear D gene. The germline V gene encodes CDR1 MNHEY and CDR2 SMNVEV (reference sequence). With 5 bases removed from V and 4 bases from J, the gap between germline ends came to 11 bases. The CDR3 spans 13 residues. CDR3 DNA sequence: TGTGCCAGCAGTCCCATGGTGGGAGAGACCCAGTACTTC. It is translated as CASSPMVGETQYF.

The rearrangement joins TRBV5-6 to TRBJ2-5; D ambiguous. CDR1 and CDR2 from the germline V gene are SGHDT and YYEEEE. V was trimmed by 0 bases and J by 5 bases, leaving 11 bases between them. The CDR3 has 14 residues. Here the CDR3 reads CASSLGPGRETQYF. Here the CDR3 DNA reads TGTGCCAGCAGCTTGGGGCCCGGACGCGAGACCCAGTACTTC.

This chain connects TRBV30 to TRBJ1-6; unclear D gene. The germline CDR1 and CDR2 sequences are GTSNPN and SVGIG (reference sequence). This CDR3 is 17 amino acids long. Trimming left V 2 bases short and J 7 bases short, with 21 bases between. The CDR3 DNA follows: TGTGCCTGGAGTCCCCCTAGCCCCGCCCCTGGGAATTCACCCCTCCACTTT. The encoded protein is CAWSPPSPAPGNSPLHF.

V gene TRBV10-3 combines with J gene TRBJ1-1; a weak D match, TRBD1 (6 bases). The CDR3 is 13 amino acids. V lost 2 bases to trimming and J lost 4 bases, with 8 bases between them. The V gene's germline CDR1 is ENHRY and CDR2 SYGVKD. For the CDR3, the DNA is TGTGCCATCAGTGAGACAGGGTTCACTGAAGCTTTCTTT. This gives the protein CAISETGFTEAFF.

The chain carries TRBV7-2 and TRBJ1-2, with D possibly being TRBD1 (6 bases). Germline loops: CDR1 SGHTA, CDR2 FQGNSA. The CDR3 is 15 residues long. V was trimmed by 5 bases and J by 2 bases, leaving 15 bases between them. The chain's CDR3 is CASSPSTGINYGYTF. The CDR3 DNA is TGTGCCAGCAGCCCAAGTACAGGGATAAACTATGGCTACACCTTC.

The chain uses TRBV9 and TRBJ2-6; TRBD1 matches at 8 bases. The CDR3 is 18 residues long. V lost 0 bases to trimming and J lost 3 bases; unmatched junction nucleotides: 8. CDR1 is SGDLS and CDR2 is YYNGEE in the germline V gene. CDR3 nucleotide sequence: TGTGCCAGCAGCGTAGCCGGACAGGGAATAGGTGGGGCCAACGTCCTGACTTTC. This gives the protein CASSVAGQGIGGANVLTF.

The V gene is TRBV5-4, the J gene TRBJ2-3, with 10 bases aligning to TRBD1. Losses at the gene ends were 4 bases for V and 6 bases for J; bases not matched to a gene: 8. There are 15 residues in the CDR3. CDR1 and CDR2 (germline): SGHNT, YYREEE (reference sequence). CDR3 residues: CASSVTGTGVDTQYF. CDR3 nucleotides: TGTGCCAGCAGCGTGACCGGGACAGGGGTTGATACGCAGTATTTT. Full variable domain (remainder filled in from reference TRBV5-4 and TRBJ2-3): ETGVTQSPTHLIKTRGQQVTLRCSSQSGHNTVSWYQQALGQGPQFIFQYYREEENGRGNFPPRFSGLQFPNYSSELNVNALELDDSALYLCASSVTGTGVDTQYFGPGTRLTVL.

The V call is TRBV20-1, the J call TRBJ2-5; 9 bases agree with TRBD2. Per germline, CDR1 DFQATT and CDR2 SNEGSKA (reference sequence). The CDR3 runs to 16 residues. The junction had 8 bases not matched to a gene; V was cut back by 3 bases and J by 0 bases. For the CDR3, the DNA is TGCAGTGCTAGGGGGCGACTAGCGGAGCACCAAGAGACCCAGTACTTC. It specifies CSARGRLAEHQETQYF.

The chain combines TRBV5-1 with TRBJ1-2; unclear D gene. The CDR3 is made up of 14 amino acids. Germline lookup yields CDR1 SGHRS and CDR2 YFSETQ. V gave up 0 bases and J gave up 0 bases, with 6 bases separating them. In DNA form, the CDR3 reads TGCGCCAGCAGCTTGGTAGGGTCTAACTATGGCTACACCTTC. Translating it yields CASSLVGSNYGYTF.

This chain uses TRBV3-1 with TRBJ1-1; D is unclear. The germline CDR1 and CDR2 sequences are LGHDT and YNNKEL (reference sequence). The CDR3 has 15 residues. Trimming took off 4 bases at V and 2 bases at J, with 14 bases between the two ends. CDR3 in DNA: TGTGCCAGCAGCCCCCGGGAGGGAGTAAACACTGAAGCTTTCTTT. Translation gives CASSPREGVNTEAFF.

This chain's CDR3 is CSVATDKPNTEAFF. The DNA for the CDR3 is TGCAGCGTCGCGACGGACAAGCCCAACACTGAAGCTTTCTTT. The chain uses TRBV29-1 and TRBJ1-1; D perhaps matches TRBD1 (5 bases). The CDR3 contains 14 residues. V gave up 6 bases and J gave up 2 bases, with 16 bases separating them. Per germline, CDR1 SQVTM and CDR2 ANQGSEA.

The chain is built from TRBV29-1 and TRBJ2-5; TRBD2 aligns across 11 bases. The trim removed 5 bases at V and 5 bases at J, leaving 10 bases unmatched. Germline-derived CDR1 and CDR2 are SQVTM and ANQGSEA. CDR3 length equals 15 residues. DNA for the CDR3: TGCAGCGTTTCGACTAGCGGGGCCGGGGGGGAGACCCAGTACTTC. Translation: CSVSTSGAGGETQYF.

The chain employs TRBV2 and TRBJ2-2; possible D gene TRBD2, 5 bases. Between the trimmed V and J ends, which lost 10 bases and 2 bases, there was a span of 17 bases. The CDR3 extends over 15 amino acids. Germline lookup yields CDR1 SNHLY and CDR2 FYNNEI. This chain's CDR3 is CATFKGALNTGELFF. In DNA, the CDR3 is TGTGCCACCTTTAAGGGAGCTCTAAACACCGGGGAGCTGTTTTTT.

J is TRBJ2-4 and V is TRBV30; 9 bases fit TRBD2. Trimming cost V 5 bases and J 9 bases; bases outside gene matches: 5. The CDR3 spans 12 residues. The germline V gene encodes CDR1 GTSNPN and CDR2 SVGIG (reference sequence). CDR3 in amino acids: CAWGGLAPIQYF. DNA for the CDR3: TGTGCCTGGGGGGGACTAGCCCCCATTCAGTACTTC.

The chain carries TRBV27 and TRBJ2-3; D remains unclear. The CDR3 contains 14 residues. The germline V and J ends were trimmed by 1 base and 2 bases, with 7 bases remaining between them. Germline V gene lookup returns CDR1 MNHEY and CDR2 SMNVEV (reference sequence). CDR3 protein: CASSLFQYTDTQYF. DNA of the CDR3: TGTGCCAGCAGTTTATTCCAGTACACAGATACGCAGTATTTT.

This clonotype occurred once. V usage is TRBV3-1 and J usage is TRBJ2-3, with D unclear. This CDR3 spans 13 amino acids. Germline CDR1 and CDR2: LGHDT and YNNKEL (reference sequence). With 8 bases removed from V and 0 bases from J, the gap between germline ends came to 9 bases. This CDR3 reads CASCSRSTDTQYF. In nucleotides, the CDR3 is TGTGCCAGCTGTTCGCGGAGCACAGATACGCAGTATTTT.